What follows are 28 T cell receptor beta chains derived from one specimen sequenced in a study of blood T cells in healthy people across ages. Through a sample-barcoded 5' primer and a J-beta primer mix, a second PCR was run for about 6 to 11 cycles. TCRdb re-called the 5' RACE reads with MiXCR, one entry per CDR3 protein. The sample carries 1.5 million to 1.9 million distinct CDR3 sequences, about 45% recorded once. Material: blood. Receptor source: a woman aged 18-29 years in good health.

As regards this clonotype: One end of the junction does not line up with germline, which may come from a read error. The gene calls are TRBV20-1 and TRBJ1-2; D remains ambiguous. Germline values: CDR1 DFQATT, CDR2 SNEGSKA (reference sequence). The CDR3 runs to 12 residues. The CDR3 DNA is TGCAGCGCTAGCGGAATTAACTATGGCTACACCTTC. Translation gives CSASGINYGYTF.

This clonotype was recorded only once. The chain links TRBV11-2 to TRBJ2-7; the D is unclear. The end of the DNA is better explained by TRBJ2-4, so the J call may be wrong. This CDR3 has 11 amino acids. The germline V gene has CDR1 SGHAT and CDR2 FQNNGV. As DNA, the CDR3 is TGTGCCAGCAGAGGATCGGACATTCAGTACTTC. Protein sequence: CASRGSDIQYF.

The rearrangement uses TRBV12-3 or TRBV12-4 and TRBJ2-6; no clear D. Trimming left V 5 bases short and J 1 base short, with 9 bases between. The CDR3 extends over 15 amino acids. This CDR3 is CASSSSPSGANVLTF. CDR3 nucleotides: TGTGCCAGCAGTAGTAGCCCTTCTGGGGCCAACGTCCTGACTTTC.

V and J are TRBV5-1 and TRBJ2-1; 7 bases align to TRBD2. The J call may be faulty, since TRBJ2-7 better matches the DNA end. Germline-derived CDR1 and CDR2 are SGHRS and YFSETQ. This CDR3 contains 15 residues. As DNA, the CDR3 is TGCGCCAGCAGCTTGTGGGAGGGCCGATACAATGAGCAGTACTTC. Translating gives CASSLWEGRYNEQYF.

The CDR3 DNA follows: TGTGCCAGCAGGAAAGACTATACATACAATGAGCAGTTCTTC. Translation gives CASRKDYTYNEQFF. J is TRBJ2-1 and V is TRBV7-9; D possibly corresponds to TRBD2 (5 bases). Trimming shortened V by 6 bases and J by 4 bases, and 13 bases separated the two germline ends. Per the germline V gene, CDR1 is SEHNR and CDR2 is FQNEAQ (reference sequence). The CDR3 is 14 amino acids.

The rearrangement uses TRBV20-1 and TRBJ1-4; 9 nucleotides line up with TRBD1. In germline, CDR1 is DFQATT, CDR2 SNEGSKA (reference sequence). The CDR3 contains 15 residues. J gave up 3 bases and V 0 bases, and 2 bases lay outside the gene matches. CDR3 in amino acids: CSAREGTGSNEKLFF. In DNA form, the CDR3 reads TGCAGTGCTAGAGAAGGGACAGGGTCTAATGAAAAACTGTTTTTT.

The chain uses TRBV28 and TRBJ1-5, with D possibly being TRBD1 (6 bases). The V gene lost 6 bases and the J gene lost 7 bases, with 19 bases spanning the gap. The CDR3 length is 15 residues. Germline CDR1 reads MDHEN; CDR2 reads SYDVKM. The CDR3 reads CASRYQGGERQPQHF. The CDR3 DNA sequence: TGTGCCAGCAGGTATCAAGGGGGGGAGCGACAGCCCCAGCATTTT.

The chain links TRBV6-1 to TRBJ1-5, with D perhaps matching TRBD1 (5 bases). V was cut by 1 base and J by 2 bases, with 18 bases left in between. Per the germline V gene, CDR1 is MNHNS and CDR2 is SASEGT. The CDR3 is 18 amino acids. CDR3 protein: CASSEEGQGVNGNQPQHF. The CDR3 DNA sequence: TGTGCCAGCAGTGAAGAAGGCCAGGGCGTTAATGGCAATCAGCCCCAGCATTTT.

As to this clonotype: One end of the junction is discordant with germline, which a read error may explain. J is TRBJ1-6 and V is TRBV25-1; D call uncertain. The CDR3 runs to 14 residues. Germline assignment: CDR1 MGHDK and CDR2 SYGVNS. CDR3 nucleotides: TGTGCCAGCGGCCTTGCAGGATTTAATTCACCCCCCCACTTT. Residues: CASGLAGFNSPPHF.

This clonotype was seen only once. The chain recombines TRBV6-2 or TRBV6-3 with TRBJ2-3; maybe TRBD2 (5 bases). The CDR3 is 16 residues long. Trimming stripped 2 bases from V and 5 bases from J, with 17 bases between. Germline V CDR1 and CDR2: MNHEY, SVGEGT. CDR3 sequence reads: CASSYRTTLRGDTQYF. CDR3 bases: TGTGCCAGCAGTTACAGAACTACTCTACGGGGAGATACGCAGTATTTT.

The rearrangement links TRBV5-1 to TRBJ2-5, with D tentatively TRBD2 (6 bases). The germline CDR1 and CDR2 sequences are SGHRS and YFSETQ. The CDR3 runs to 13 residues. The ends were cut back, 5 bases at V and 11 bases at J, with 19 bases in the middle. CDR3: CASRSGLHNEQYF. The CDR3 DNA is TGCGCCAGCAGGTCGGGACTGCACAATGAGCAGTACTTC.

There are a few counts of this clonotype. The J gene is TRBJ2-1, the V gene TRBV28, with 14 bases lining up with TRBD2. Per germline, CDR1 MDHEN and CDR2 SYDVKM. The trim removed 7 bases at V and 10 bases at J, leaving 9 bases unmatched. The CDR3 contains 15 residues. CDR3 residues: CASTGTSGSRQEQFF. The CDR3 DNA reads TGTGCCAGCACCGGGACTAGCGGGAGTCGACAGGAGCAGTTCTTC.

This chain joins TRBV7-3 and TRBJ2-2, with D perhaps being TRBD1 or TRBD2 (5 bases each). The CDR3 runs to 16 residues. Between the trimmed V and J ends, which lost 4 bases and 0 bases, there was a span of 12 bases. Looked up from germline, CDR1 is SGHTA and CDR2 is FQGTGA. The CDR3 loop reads CASSSGAYANTGELFF. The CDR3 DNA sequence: TGTGCCAGCAGCTCCGGGGCTTACGCGAACACCGGGGAGCTGTTTTTT.

Here the CDR3 reads CASSYTQIGGTDTQYF. The CDR3 DNA reads TGTGCCAGCAGTTACACACAGATCGGGGGCACAGATACGCAGTATTTT. This sequence joins TRBV6-5 and TRBJ2-3, with a weak D call TRBD2 (5 bases). The CDR3 is 16 amino acids. The V end lost 2 bases, the J end lost 1 base, and 13 bases lay between the germline ends. The V gene's germline CDR1 is MNHEY and CDR2 SVGAGI.

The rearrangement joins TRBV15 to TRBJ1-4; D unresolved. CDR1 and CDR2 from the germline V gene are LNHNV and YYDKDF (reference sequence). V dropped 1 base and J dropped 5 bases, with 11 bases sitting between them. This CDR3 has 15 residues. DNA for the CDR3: TGTGCCACCAGCAGAGTAGGACTGGGGAATGAAAAACTGTTTTTT. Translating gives CATSRVGLGNEKLFF. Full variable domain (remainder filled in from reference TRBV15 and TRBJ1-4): DAMVIQNPRYQVTQFGKPVTLSCSQTLNHNVMYWYQQKSSQAPKLLFHYYDKDFNNEADTPDNFQSRRPNTSFCFLDIRSPGLGDTAMYLCATSRVGLGNEKLFFGSGTQLSVL.

This chain's CDR3 is CASSVEWGGFYNEQFF. CDR3 nucleotides: TGTGCCAGCAGCGTAGAATGGGGGGGATTCTACAATGAGCAGTTCTTC. The V and J genes are TRBV9 and TRBJ2-1; 7 bases align to TRBD2. This CDR3 is 16 amino acids long. Germline CDR1 reads SGDLS; CDR2 reads YYNGEE. The junction had 6 bases not matched to a gene; V was cut back by 0 bases and J by 3 bases. Drawing the rest from reference TRBV9 and TRBJ2-1, the complete variable domain is DSGVTQTPKHLITATGQRVTLRCSPRSGDLSVYWYQQSLDQGLQFLIQYYNGEERAKGNILERFSAQQFPDLHSELNLSSLELGDSALYFCASSVEWGGFYNEQFFGPGTRLTVL.

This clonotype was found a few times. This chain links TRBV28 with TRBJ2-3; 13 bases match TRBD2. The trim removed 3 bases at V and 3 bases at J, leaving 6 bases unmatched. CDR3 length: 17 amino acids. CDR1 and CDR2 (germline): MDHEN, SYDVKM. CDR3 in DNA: TGTGCCAGCAGTTTCATGTGGACTAGCGGGAGTACAGATACGCAGTATTTT. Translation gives CASSFMWTSGSTDTQYF.

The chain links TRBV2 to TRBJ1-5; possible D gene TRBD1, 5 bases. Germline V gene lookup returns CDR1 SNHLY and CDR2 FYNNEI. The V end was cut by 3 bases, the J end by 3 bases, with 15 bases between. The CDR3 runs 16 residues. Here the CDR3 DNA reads TGTGCCAGCAGTGATAAGACAGTCGGGGCCAATCAGCCCCAGCATTTT. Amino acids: CASSDKTVGANQPQHF.

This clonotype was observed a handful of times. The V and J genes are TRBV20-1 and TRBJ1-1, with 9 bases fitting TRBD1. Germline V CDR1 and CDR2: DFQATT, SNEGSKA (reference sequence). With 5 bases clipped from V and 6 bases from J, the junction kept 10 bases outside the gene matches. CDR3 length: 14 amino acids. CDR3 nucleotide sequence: TGCAGTGCTGTCCTATCGGGACAGGGAGCTGAAGCTTTCTTT. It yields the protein CSAVLSGQGAEAFF.

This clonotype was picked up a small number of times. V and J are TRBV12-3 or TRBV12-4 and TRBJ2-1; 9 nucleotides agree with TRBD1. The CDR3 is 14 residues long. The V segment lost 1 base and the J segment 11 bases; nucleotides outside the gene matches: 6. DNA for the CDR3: TGTGCCAGCAGTTTAGGGGGGGACAGGGTTCAGCAGTTCTTC. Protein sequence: CASSLGGDRVQQFF.

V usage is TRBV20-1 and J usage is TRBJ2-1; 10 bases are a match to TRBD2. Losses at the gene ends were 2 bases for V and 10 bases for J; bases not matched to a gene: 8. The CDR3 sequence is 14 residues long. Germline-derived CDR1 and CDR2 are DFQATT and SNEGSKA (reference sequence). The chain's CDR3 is CSARPGLAMYEQFF. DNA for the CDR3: TGCAGTGCTAGACCGGGACTAGCGATGTACGAGCAGTTCTTC.

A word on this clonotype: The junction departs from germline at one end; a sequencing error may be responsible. The CDR3 bases are TGTGCCAGCAGTCCTGGGACAGTGGAGGAGGGGAACACTGGGGAGCTGTTTTTT. Translating gives CASSPGTVEEGNTGELFF. V is TRBV12-3 or TRBV12-4 and J is TRBJ2-2; tentative D call: TRBD1 (7 bases). The CDR3 extends over 18 amino acids.

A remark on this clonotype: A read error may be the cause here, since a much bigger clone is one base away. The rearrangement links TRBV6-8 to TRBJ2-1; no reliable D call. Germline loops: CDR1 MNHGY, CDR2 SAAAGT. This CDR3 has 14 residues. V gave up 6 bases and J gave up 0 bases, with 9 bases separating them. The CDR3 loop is CASRSQSSYNEQFF. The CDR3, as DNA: TGTGCCAGCAGGTCACAGAGCTCCTACAATGAGCAGTTCTTC.

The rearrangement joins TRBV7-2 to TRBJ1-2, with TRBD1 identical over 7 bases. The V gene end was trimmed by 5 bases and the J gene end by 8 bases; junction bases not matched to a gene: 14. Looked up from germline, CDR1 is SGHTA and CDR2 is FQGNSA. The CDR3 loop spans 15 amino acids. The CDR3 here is CASSIGRAGGLGYTF. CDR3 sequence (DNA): TGTGCCAGCAGCATAGGGCGGGCAGGGGGTTTGGGCTACACCTTC.

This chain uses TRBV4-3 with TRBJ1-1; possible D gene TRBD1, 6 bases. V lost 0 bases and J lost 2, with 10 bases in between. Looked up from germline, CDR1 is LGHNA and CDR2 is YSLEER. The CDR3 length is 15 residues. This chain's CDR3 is CASSQEQGRNTEAFF. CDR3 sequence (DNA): TGCGCCAGCAGCCAAGAGCAGGGGAGAAACACTGAAGCTTTCTTT.

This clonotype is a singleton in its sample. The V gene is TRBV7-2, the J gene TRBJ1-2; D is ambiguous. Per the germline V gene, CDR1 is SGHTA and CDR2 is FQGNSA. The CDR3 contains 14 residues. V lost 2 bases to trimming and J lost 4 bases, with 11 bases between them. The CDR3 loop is CASSLPGLGYGYTF. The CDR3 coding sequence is TGTGCCAGCAGCTTACCGGGGTTGGGCTATGGCTACACCTTC.

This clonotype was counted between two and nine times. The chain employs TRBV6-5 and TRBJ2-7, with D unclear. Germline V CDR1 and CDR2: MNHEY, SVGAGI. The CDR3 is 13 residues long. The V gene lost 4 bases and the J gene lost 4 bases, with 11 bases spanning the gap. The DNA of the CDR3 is TGTGCCAGCAGTTGGGTGGTGGGTTACGAGCAGTACTTC. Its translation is CASSWVVGYEQYF.

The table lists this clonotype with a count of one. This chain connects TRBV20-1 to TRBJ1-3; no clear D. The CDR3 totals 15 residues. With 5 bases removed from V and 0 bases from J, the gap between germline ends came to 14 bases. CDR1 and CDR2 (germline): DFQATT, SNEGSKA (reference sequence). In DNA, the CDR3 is TGCAGTGCTCCTGGAACCGGACCCTCTGGAAACACCATATATTTT. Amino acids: CSAPGTGPSGNTIYF.